Below are 23 T cell receptor beta chains sequenced from a single sample in a study of T cell responses to AZD1222 COVID-19 vaccine. Sequencing used immunoSEQ multiplex PCR; TCRdb keeps in-frame clones, though not all of them. Of about 79,000 clones listed, approximately 80% are singletons. Material: peripheral blood, obtained on day 0 of AZD1222 vaccination. These receptors all come from an adult in good health.

This clone was counted a single time. The chain has TRBV19 and TRBJ1-6; D gene uncertain. Trimming stripped 3 bases from V and 9 bases from J, with 12 bases between. The CDR3 is made up of 14 amino acids. From germline, CDR1 is LNHDA and CDR2 SQIVND (reference sequence). The CDR3 region has the DNA TGTGCCAGTAGTATCCCGGGTGGAATTTCACCCCTCCACTTT. Translated, it gives CASSIPGGISPLHF.

The chain is built from TRBV18 and TRBJ2-3; unclear D gene. With 0 bases removed from V and 4 bases from J, the gap between germline ends came to 8 bases. This CDR3 has 14 amino acids. The germline gives CDR1 KGHSH, CDR2 LQKENI. In DNA, the CDR3 is TGTGCCAGCTCACCACCAGAGAAAGCAGATACGCAGTATTTT. Encoded protein: CASSPPEKADTQYF.

The gene calls are TRBV7-9 and TRBJ2-3; D possibly corresponds to TRBD2 (5 bases). Germline assignment: CDR1 SEHNR and CDR2 FQNEAQ (reference sequence). V shed 6 bases and J shed 3 bases, with 16 bases lying between them. This CDR3 contains 15 residues. This chain's CDR3 is CASSSEGRSTDTQYF. CDR3 DNA: TGTGCCAGCAGTTCAGAGGGAAGGTCGACAGATACGCAGTATTTT.

The rearrangement links TRBV9 to TRBJ2-1, with 14 bases lining up with TRBD2. Trimming took 4 bases from V and 8 from J; bases not matched to a gene: 8. CDR3 length equals 16 residues. From germline, CDR1 is SGDLS and CDR2 YYNGEE. CDR3 amino acids: CASSPTSGGGRDEQFF. The CDR3 DNA sequence: TGTGCCAGCAGCCCGACTAGCGGGGGGGGAAGGGATGAGCAGTTCTTC.

The genes are TRBV5-1 and TRBJ2-1; 7 positions match TRBD1. Trimming at V came to 3 bases and at J to 8 bases, leaving 8 bases not matched to a gene. Germline V CDR1 and CDR2: SGHRS, YFSETQ. The CDR3 consists of 14 residues. In nucleotides, the CDR3 is TGCGCCAGCAGCTCGGGACAGAGCTTCGATGAGCAGTTCTTC. It is translated as CASSSGQSFDEQFF.

The chain joins TRBV28 to TRBJ2-6; 13 bases map to TRBD2. With V trimmed by 6 bases and J by 6 bases, 5 bases remained unmatched. The CDR3 loop spans 16 amino acids. CDR1 and CDR2 from the germline V gene are MDHEN and SYDVKM. CDR3 residues: CASSTSGGAPANVLTF. CDR3 nucleotides: TGTGCCAGCAGCACTAGCGGGGGGGCGCCGGCCAACGTCCTGACTTTC.

This rearrangement joins TRBV2 to TRBJ2-7; D is possibly TRBD1 (6 bases). From germline, CDR1 is SNHLY and CDR2 FYNNEI. The V gene lost 3 bases and the J gene lost 7 bases, with 19 bases spanning the gap. This CDR3 is 15 amino acids long. CDR3 bases: TGTGCCAGCAGTGACTATGGGCTAGCAGGGGAGGAGCAGTACTTC. It codes for CASSDYGLAGEEQYF.

The V and J genes are TRBV3-1 (or the pseudogene TRBV3-2) and TRBJ2-7, with TRBD2 matching over 7 bases. The CDR3 sequence is 13 residues long. Germline CDR1 and CDR2: LGHDT and YNNKEL (reference sequence). V dropped 8 bases and J dropped 0; count of bases not matched to a gene: 4. In nucleotides, the CDR3 is TGTGCCAGCCAGCGGGATGCCTCCTACGAGCAGTACTTC. This translates into CASQRDASYEQYF.

The chain couples TRBV6-5 to TRBJ2-7; perhaps D is TRBD1 or TRBD2 (5 bases each). CDR3 length equals 14 residues. Germline V gives CDR1 MNHEY, CDR2 SVGAGI. Between the trimmed V and J ends, which lost 7 bases and 6 bases, there was a span of 19 bases. CDR3 loop: CASIGAVGSSEQYF. CDR3 sequence (DNA): TGTGCCAGCATCGGGGCGGTCGGCAGTTCCGAGCAGTACTTC.

This rearrangement joins TRBV5-1 to TRBJ2-5; 14 bases agree with TRBD2. V lost 5 bases, J lost 4 bases, and 7 bases stayed unmatched. The CDR3 sequence is 16 residues long. CDR1 is SGHRS, CDR2 YFSETQ, per germline. The CDR3 coding sequence is TGCGCCAGCAGATCGGGACTAGCGGGAGAGGGAGAGACCCAGTACTTC. Its protein is CASRSGLAGEGETQYF.

Here the CDR3 DNA reads TGTGCCAGCAGTTTTACCCGCCCTAACTATGGCTACACCTTC. Amino acid sequence: CASSFTRPNYGYTF. The gene calls are TRBV27 and TRBJ1-2; D is undetermined. CDR1 is MNHEY and CDR2 is SMNVEV in the germline V gene (reference sequence). The V end lost 3 bases, the J end lost 0 bases, and 8 bases lay between the germline ends. This CDR3 comprises 14 residues.

The rearrangement links TRBV10-2 to TRBJ2-1; D is possibly TRBD1 or TRBD2 (5 bases each). The germline V gene encodes CDR1 WSHSY and CDR2 SAAADI. Trimming stripped 3 bases from V and 4 bases from J, with 10 bases between. The CDR3 totals 14 residues. As DNA, the CDR3 is TGCGCCAGCAGTGACCAGGGACGGTACAATGAGCAGTTCTTC. It specifies CASSDQGRYNEQFF.

This rearrangement joins TRBV9 to TRBJ1-1, with D unresolved. The germline V and J ends were trimmed by 6 bases and 4 bases, with 16 bases remaining between them. This CDR3 spans 14 amino acids. CDR1 SGDLS and CDR2 YYNGEE come from the germline V gene. CDR3: CASTKATLVTEAFF. Here the CDR3 DNA reads TGTGCCAGCACCAAGGCGACGCTGGTCACTGAAGCTTTCTTT.

The rearrangement joins TRBV2 to TRBJ1-1; D remains unclear. Germline V lookup: CDR1 SNHLY, CDR2 FYNNEI. This CDR3 comprises 13 residues. V lost 6 bases, J lost 1 base, and 9 bases lay in between. The CDR3 coding sequence is TGTGCCAGCAGCGCGGGGAAGAACACTGAAGCTTTCTTT. As protein: CASSAGKNTEAFF.

This chain connects TRBV14 to TRBJ2-3; either TRBD1 or TRBD2 may fit D (6 bases each). Germline CDR1 SGHDN, CDR2 FVKESK. The CDR3 loop spans 14 amino acids. Trimming stripped 3 bases from V and 4 bases from J, with 11 bases between. The CDR3 loop is CASSQGGRADTQYF. In DNA form, the CDR3 reads TGTGCCAGCAGCCAGGGGGGCCGGGCAGATACGCAGTATTTT.

The J gene is TRBJ2-1, the V gene TRBV2; either TRBD1 or TRBD2 may supply D (5 bases each). Germline CDR1 is SNHLY and CDR2 is FYNNEI. The CDR3 spans 17 residues. The V and J ends lost 4 bases and 8 bases respectively, with 24 bases between them. The CDR3 nucleotides read TGTGCCAGCAGTGCCGCCGGGACCCAGCTGGGGCTCCATGAGCAGTTCTTC. Its protein is CASSAAGTQLGLHEQFF.

V is TRBV5-1 and J is TRBJ2-2; TRBD2 might be the D (6 bases). This CDR3 spans 15 amino acids. V dropped 2 bases and J dropped 2 bases, with 10 bases sitting between them. Germline CDR1 is SGHRS and CDR2 is YFSETQ. The CDR3 protein is CASSFAGRNTGELFF. DNA for the CDR3: TGCGCCAGCAGCTTTGCCGGGAGAAACACCGGGGAGCTGTTTTTT.

The chain has TRBV6-5 and TRBJ1-3, with D possibly matching TRBD1 (5 bases). CDR3 length: 14 amino acids. V lost 7 bases and J lost 0, with 10 bases in between. Germline V lookup: CDR1 MNHEY, CDR2 SVGAGI. The CDR3 DNA reads TGTGCCAGCAAGGGGCAGACCTCTGGAAACACCATATATTTT. Translation: CASKGQTSGNTIYF.

CDR3 DNA: TGTGCCAGCAGCTTCAGGAACACCGGGGAGCTGTTTTTT. This sequence encodes CASSFRNTGELFF. This rearrangement joins TRBV7-7 to TRBJ2-2; D ambiguous. Per germline, CDR1 SSHAT and CDR2 FNYEAQ (reference sequence). Trimming removed 3 bases from V and 1 base from J, with 3 bases in between. The CDR3 contains 13 residues.

The V gene is TRBV7-2, the J gene TRBJ1-4; D gene uncertain. Trimming removed 8 bases at V and 3 bases at J, with 10 bases between. Germline-derived CDR1 and CDR2 are SGHTA and FQGNSA. This CDR3 region has 13 residues. The CDR3: CASSSEANEKLFF. CDR3 nucleotide sequence: TGTGCCAGCTCCTCGGAGGCTAATGAAAAACTGTTTTTT.

This chain joins TRBV30 and TRBJ1-6; tentative D call: TRBD1 (6 bases). Germline V CDR1 and CDR2: GTSNPN, SVGIG (reference sequence). V was clipped by 6 bases and J by 5 bases, with 14 bases between them. The CDR3 sequence is 14 residues long. For the CDR3, the DNA is TGTGCCTGCCGCACAGGGATAAATAATTCACCCCTCCACTTT. Protein product: CACRTGINNSPLHF.

The V and J genes are TRBV18 and TRBJ2-1, with a tentative D call TRBD2 (6 bases). Germline CDR1 and CDR2: KGHSH and LQKENI. The V gene lost 4 bases and the J gene lost 0 bases, with 16 bases spanning the gap. The CDR3 sequence is 17 residues long. The DNA of the CDR3 is TGTGCCAGCTCACTAAATGGGCTAGCGAGCTCCTACAATGAGCAGTTCTTC. Encoded protein: CASSLNGLASSYNEQFF. Drawing the rest from reference TRBV18 and TRBJ2-1, the complete variable domain is NAGVMQNPRHLVRRRGQEARLRCSPMKGHSHVYWYRQLPEEGLKFMVYLQKENIIDESGMPKERFSAEFPKEGPSILRIQQVVRGDSAAYFCASSLNGLASSYNEQFFGPGTRLTVL.

V gene TRBV4-2 combines with J gene TRBJ2-7, with D perhaps given as TRBD1 or TRBD2 (5 bases each). Per germline, CDR1 LGHNA and CDR2 YNFKEQ. Trimming left V 6 bases short and J 2 bases short, with 14 bases between. This CDR3 is 14 amino acids long. The CDR3 sequence is CASSPPGAPYEQYF. CDR3 coding DNA: TGTGCCAGCAGTCCCCCCGGGGCCCCCTACGAGCAGTACTTC.